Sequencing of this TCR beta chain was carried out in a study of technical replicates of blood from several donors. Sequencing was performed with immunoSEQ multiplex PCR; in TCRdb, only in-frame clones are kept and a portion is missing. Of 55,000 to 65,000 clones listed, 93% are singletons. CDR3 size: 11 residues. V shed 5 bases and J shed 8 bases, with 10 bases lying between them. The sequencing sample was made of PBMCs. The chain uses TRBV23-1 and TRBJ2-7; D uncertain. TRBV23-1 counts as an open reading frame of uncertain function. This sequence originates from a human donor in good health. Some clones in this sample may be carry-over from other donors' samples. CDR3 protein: CASSLLAKQYF. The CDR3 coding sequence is TGCGCCAGCAGTTTATTGGCCAAGCAGTACTTC.